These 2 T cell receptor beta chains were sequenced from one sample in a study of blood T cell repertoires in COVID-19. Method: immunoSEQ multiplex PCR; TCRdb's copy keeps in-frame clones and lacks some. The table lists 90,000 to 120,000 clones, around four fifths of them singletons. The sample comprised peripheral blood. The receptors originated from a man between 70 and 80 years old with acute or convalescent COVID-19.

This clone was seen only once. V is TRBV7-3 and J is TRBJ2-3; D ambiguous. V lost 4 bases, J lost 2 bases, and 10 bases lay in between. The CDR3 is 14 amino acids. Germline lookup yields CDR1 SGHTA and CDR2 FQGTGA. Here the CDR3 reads CASSSNSYTDTQYF. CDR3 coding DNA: TGTGCCAGCAGCTCGAACAGCTACACAGATACGCAGTATTTT. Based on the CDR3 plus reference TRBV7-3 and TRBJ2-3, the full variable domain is GAGVSQTPSNKVTEKGKYVELRCDPISGHTALYWYRQSLGQGPEFLIYFQGTGAADDSGLPNDRFFAVRPEGSVSTLKIQRTERGDSAVYLCASSSNSYTDTQYFGPGTRLTVL.

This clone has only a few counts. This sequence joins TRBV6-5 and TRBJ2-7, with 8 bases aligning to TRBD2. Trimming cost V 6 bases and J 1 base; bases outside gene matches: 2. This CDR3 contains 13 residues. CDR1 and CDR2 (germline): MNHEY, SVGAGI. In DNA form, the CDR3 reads TGTGCCAGCAGCGGGGGGGATTCCTACGAGCAGTACTTC. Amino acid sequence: CASSGGDSYEQYF.